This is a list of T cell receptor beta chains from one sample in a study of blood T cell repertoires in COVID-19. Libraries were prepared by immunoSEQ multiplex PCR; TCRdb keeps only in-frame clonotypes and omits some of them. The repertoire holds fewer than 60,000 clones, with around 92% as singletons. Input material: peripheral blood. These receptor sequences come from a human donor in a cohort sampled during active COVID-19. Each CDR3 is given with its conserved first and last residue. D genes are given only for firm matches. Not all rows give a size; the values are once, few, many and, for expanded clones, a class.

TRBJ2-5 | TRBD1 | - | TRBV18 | TGTGCCAGCTCACCAGGACAGGGGAGGGAGACCCAGTACTTC | CASSPGQGRETQYF
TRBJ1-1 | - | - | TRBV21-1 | TGTGCCAGCAGCAAGATTCAGTTAAACACTGAAGCTTTCTTT | CASSKIQLNTEAFF
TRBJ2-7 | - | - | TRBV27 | TGTGCCAGCAGTTTCCAAGGACAGAGCGAGCAGTACTTC | CASSFQGQSEQYF
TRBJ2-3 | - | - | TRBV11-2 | TGTGCCAGCAGCCCCGGCCATGGGGCTCCAGATACGCAGTATTTT | CASSPGHGAPDTQYF
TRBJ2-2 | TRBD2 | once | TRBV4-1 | TGCGCCAGCAGCCGGCCCGGGGTCCTGAGCGGGGGCCCGAACACCGGGGAGCTGTTTTTT | CASSRPGVLSGGPNTGELFF
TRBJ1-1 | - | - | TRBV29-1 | TGCAGCGCGAGGGGTTTATGGTCCACTGAAGCTTTCTTT | CSARGLWSTEAFF
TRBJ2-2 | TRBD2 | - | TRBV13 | TGTGCCAGCAGCTTACTAGCGGGGAGTTACACCGGGGAGCTGTTTTTT | CASSLLAGSYTGELFF
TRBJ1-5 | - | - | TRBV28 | TGTGCCAGCAGTTTCCGGCAGCCCCAGCATTTT | CASSFRQPQHF
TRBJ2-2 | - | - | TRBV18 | TGTGCCAGCTCACCACAGGCGGGGGCCCTGAACACCGGGGAGCTGTTTTTT | CASSPQAGALNTGELFF
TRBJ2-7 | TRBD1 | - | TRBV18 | TGTGCCAGCTCACCAGACCAGGGGGCTTCCTACGAGCAGTACTTC | CASSPDQGASYEQYF
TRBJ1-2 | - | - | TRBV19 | TGTGCCAGTAGTGCTCTAAAACAGGGCACTAACTATGGCTACACCTTC | CASSALKQGTNYGYTF
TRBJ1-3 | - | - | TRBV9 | TGTGCCAGCAGCGTAGGCGGGGGTACTGGAAACACCATATATTTT | CASSVGGGTGNTIYF
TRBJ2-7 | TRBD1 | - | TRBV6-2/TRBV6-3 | TGTGCCAGCAGTAACCGGGACAGGGGTACCTACGAGCAGTACTTC | CASSNRDRGTYEQYF
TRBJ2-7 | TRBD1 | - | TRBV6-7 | TGTGCCAGAGGGGGACAGGGAACCGACGAGCAGTACTTC | CARGGQGTDEQYF
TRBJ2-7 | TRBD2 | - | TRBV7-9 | TGTGCCAGCAGCCCTGGGCTCGAGCGGGGTTACCCCCACGAGCAGTACTTC | CASSPGLERGYPHEQYF
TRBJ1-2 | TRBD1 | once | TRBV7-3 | TGTGCCAGCAGCTTCGCGCCGGGGACAGGCTATGGCTACACCTTC | CASSFAPGTGYGYTF
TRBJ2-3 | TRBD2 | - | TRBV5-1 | TGCGCCAGCAGCCGCGGGGGGCCAGGAGATACGCAGTATTTT | CASSRGGPGDTQYF
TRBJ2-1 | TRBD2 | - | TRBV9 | TGTGCCAGCAGCGTAAGAGCGGGGGGATCAGAGCAGTTCTTC | CASSVRAGGSEQFF
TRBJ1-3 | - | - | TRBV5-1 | TGCGCCAGCAGAATGGAGGGTGCGGCTGGAAACACCATATATTTT | CASRMEGAAGNTIYF
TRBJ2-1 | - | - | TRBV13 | TGTGCCAGCAGTTCTAGCAAGGGTGAGCAGTTCTTC | CASSSSKGEQFF
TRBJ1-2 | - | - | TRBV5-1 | TGCGCCAGCAGCTTGGATGGACTCGCAGAGCGGCGAGGCTACACCTTC | CASSLDGLAERRGYTF
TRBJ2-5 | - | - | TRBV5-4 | TGTGCCAGCAGCCCGTCTGGGGGGTCTCTGCAAGAGACCCAGTACTTC | CASSPSGGSLQETQYF
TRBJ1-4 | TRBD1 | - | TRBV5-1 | TGCGCCAGCAGGGCAGGGGGCTTTCGTAATGAAAAACTGTTTTTT | CASRAGGFRNEKLFF
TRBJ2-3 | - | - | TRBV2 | TGTGCCAGCAGTGAAGCCGGGGTAAACACAGATACGCAGTATTTT | CASSEAGVNTDTQYF
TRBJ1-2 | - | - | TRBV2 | TGTGCCAGCAGTGAACCGGGGTTAACTAACTATGGCTACACCTTC | CASSEPGLTNYGYTF
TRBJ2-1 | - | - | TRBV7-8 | TGTGCCAGCAGCTATAGGGGCCGATGGAATGAGCAGTTCTTC | CASSYRGRWNEQFF
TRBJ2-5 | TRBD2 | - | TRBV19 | TGTGCCAGTAGCCTTCTCGGACTAGCGGGGGGGAGAGAGACCCAGTACTTC | CASSLLGLAGGRETQYF
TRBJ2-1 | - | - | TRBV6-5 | TGTGCCAGCAGACGGACAGAATACAATGAGCAGTTCTTC | CASRRTEYNEQFF
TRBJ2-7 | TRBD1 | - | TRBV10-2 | TGCGCCAGCAAAGGGGGCCCCCAGGGGGCGATTCGGAACGAGCAGTACTTC | CASKGGPQGAIRNEQYF
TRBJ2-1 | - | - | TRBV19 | TGTGCCAGTAGTATTAGTACGGCATGGACTTACAATGAGCAGTTCTTC | CASSISTAWTYNEQFF
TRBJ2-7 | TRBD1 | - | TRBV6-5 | TGTGCCAGCGGCCGGGACAGCCAATACGAGCAGTACTTC | CASGRDSQYEQYF
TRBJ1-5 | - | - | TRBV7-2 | TGTGCCAGCAGCTTAGGACAGCTTAGCAATCAGCCCCAGCATTTT | CASSLGQLSNQPQHF
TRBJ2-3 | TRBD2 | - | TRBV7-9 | TGTGCCAGCAGCTTAGTCGGCGGGGGGGCCGACACGCAGTATTTT | CASSLVGGGADTQYF
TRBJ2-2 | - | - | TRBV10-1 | TGCGCCAGCAGTGAGTCACGGGGTAGGACCGGGGAGCTGTTTTTT | CASSESRGRTGELFF
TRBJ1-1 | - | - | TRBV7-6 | TGTGCCAGCAGCTTAGTCGAGGGGGTAGCTTTCTTT | CASSLVEGVAFF
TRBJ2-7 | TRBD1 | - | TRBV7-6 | TGTGCCAGCAGCCCGACCTCGGGACAGGGTCACGAGCAGTACTTC | CASSPTSGQGHEQYF
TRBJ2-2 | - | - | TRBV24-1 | TGTGCCACCAGTGATTTTTCAGGGGTGGGCCACACCGGGGAGCTGTTTTTT | CATSDFSGVGHTGELFF
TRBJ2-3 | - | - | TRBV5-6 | TGTGCCAGCAGCTTGTTTTATGTGAGGGGGAGCACAGATACGCAGTATTTT | CASSLFYVRGSTDTQYF
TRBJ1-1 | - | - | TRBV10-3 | TGTGCCATCAGTACCTTGGACAGTATGAACACTGAAGCTTTCTTT | CAISTLDSMNTEAFF
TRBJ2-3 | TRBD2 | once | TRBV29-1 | TGCAGCGCCCCTCGGGGGGGAAAGACAGATACGCAGTATTTT | CSAPRGGKTDTQYF
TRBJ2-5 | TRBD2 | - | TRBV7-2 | TGTGCCAGCAGCTTTGTAGCGGGGGGAGAGACCCAGTACTTC | CASSFVAGGETQYF
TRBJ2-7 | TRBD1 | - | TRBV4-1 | TGCGCCAGCAGCCCCGAGGGGACAGGGATCTCCTACGAGCAGTACTTC | CASSPEGTGISYEQYF
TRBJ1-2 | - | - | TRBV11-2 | TGTGCCAGCAGCCGCGGTAACTATGGCTACACCTTC | CASSRGNYGYTF
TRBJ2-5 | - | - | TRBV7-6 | TGTGCCAGCAGTTCATACCAAGAGACCCAGTACTTC | CASSSYQETQYF
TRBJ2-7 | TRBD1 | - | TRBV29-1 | TGCAGCGTTGAAGATCCTCAGGGGGCTTTTGGAGAGCAGTACTTC | CSVEDPQGAFGEQYF
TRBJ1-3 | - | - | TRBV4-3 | TGCGCCAGCAGCCAAGATCGGCCGGGGGTGAGCGGAAACACCATATATTTT | CASSQDRPGVSGNTIYF
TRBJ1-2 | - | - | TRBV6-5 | TGTGCCAGCAGTATCAACAGTCACTATGGCTACACCTTC | CASSINSHYGYTF
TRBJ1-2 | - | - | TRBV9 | TGTGCCAGCACCGCGGGGGGAAGCTATGGCTACACCTTC | CASTAGGSYGYTF
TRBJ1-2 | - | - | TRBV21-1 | TGTGCCAGCAGCAAAATACGAGTCACCTGTTTCTGTGGGTGGACTTATGGCTACACCTTC | CASSKIRVTCFCGWTYGYTF
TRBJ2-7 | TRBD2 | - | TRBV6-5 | TGTGCCAGCAGCCTGGCGGGGGAGAACTCCTACGAGCAGTACTTC | CASSLAGENSYEQYF
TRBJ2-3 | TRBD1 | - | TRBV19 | TGTGCCAGTAGTATAGGGGACAGACTGGTTGCAGATACGCAGTATTTT | CASSIGDRLVADTQYF
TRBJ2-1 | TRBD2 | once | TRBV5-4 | TGTGCCAGCAGCAACCTAGCGGGGGCACCCTACAATGAGCAGTTCTTC | CASSNLAGAPYNEQFF
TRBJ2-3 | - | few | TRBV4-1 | TGCGCCAGCAGCCCCCAAGGGGGATTGGGCACAGATACGCAGTATTTT | CASSPQGGLGTDTQYF
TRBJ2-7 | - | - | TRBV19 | TGTGCCAGTAGTATTACCACTGCAATAGGGGAACTCGAGCAGTACTTC | CASSITTAIGELEQYF
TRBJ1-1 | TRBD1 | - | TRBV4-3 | TGCGCCAGCAGCGGACAGGGGAGGACTGAAGCTTTCTTT | CASSGQGRTEAFF
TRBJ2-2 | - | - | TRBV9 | TGTGCCAGCAGCCCAAGACCGGACAGAAACACCGGGGAGCTGTTTTTT | CASSPRPDRNTGELFF
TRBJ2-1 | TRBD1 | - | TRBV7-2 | TGTGCCAGCAGCTTAGCGGTAACAGGGGTTCCCTACAATGAGCAGTTCTTC | CASSLAVTGVPYNEQFF